The next 5 T cell receptor beta chains were all read from a single sample in a study of stem cell transplantation in POMP-related autoinflammatory disease. Clones were read by immunoSEQ multiplex PCR, and TCRdb kept only the in-frame ones, dropping some. The sample contains 1,000 to 1,500 clones, nearly 85% of which appear only once. The sample consisted of CD4+ follicular helper T cells (Tfh) from PBMCs, taken before stem cell transplantation. The source is a human donor with POMP-related autoinflammation and immune dysregulation (PRAID).

The gene calls are TRBV10-2 and TRBJ2-7; 13 bases align to TRBD2. CDR1 is WSHSY, CDR2 SAAADI, per germline. V lost 8 bases to trimming and J lost 4 bases; unmatched junction nucleotides: 11. The CDR3 loop spans 16 amino acids. The CDR3 region has the DNA TGCGCCAGCTTTGGACTAGCGGGAGATCAAAGTTACGAGCAGTACTTC. The encoded protein is CASFGLAGDQSYEQYF.

This clone was detected only once. The chain is built from TRBV5-6 and TRBJ2-4, with a tentative D call TRBD1 (5 bases). CDR1 is SGHDT and CDR2 is YYEEEE in the germline V gene. V lost 2 bases to trimming and J lost 8 bases, with 11 bases between them. This CDR3 contains 13 residues. As DNA, the CDR3 is TGTGCCAGCAGCTTAGGCAGGGCCCACATTCAGTACTTC. Residues: CASSLGRAHIQYF. The full variable domain, completed using reference TRBV5-6 and TRBJ2-4, is DAGVTQSPTHLIKTRGQQVTLRCSPKSGHDTVSWYQQALGQGPQFIFQYYEEEERQRGNFPDRFSGHQFPNYSSELNVNALLLGDSALYLCASSLGRAHIQYFGAGTRLSVL.

The J gene is TRBJ2-3, the V gene TRBV7-2, with D tentatively TRBD2 (7 bases). This CDR3 spans 17 amino acids. CDR1 SGHTA and CDR2 FQGNSA come from the germline V gene. Trimming shortened V by 1 base and J by 5 bases, and 19 bases separated the two germline ends. The CDR3 region is CASSLEWGGRFRDTQYF. CDR3 nucleotide sequence: TGTGCCAGCAGCTTAGAATGGGGGGGGCGTTTTAGAGATACGCAGTATTTT.

V and J are TRBV10-3 and TRBJ2-3; tentative D call: TRBD2 (5 bases). The CDR3 sequence is 15 residues long. Germline V gives CDR1 ENHRY, CDR2 SYGVKD. Trimming cost V 2 bases and J 0 bases, with 9 bases left between them. The CDR3 reads CAISEVGVSTDTQYF. Written as DNA, the CDR3 is TGTGCCATCAGTGAGGTGGGAGTAAGCACAGATACGCAGTATTTT.

The chain joins TRBV2 to TRBJ2-5; 8 nucleotides agree with TRBD2. The trim removed 6 bases at V and 7 bases at J, leaving 10 bases unmatched. The germline V gene encodes CDR1 SNHLY and CDR2 FYNNEI. CDR3 size: 14 residues. The CDR3 sequence is CASSLGLARGTQYF. For the CDR3, the DNA is TGTGCCAGCAGCCTCGGACTAGCTCGGGGGACCCAGTACTTC. Full variable domain (missing parts from reference TRBV2 and TRBJ2-5): EPEVTQTPSHQVTQMGQEVILRCVPISNHLYFYWYRQILGQKVEFLVSFYNNEISEKSEIFDDQFSVERPDGSNFTLKIRSTKLEDSAMYFCASSLGLARGTQYFGPGTRLLVL.